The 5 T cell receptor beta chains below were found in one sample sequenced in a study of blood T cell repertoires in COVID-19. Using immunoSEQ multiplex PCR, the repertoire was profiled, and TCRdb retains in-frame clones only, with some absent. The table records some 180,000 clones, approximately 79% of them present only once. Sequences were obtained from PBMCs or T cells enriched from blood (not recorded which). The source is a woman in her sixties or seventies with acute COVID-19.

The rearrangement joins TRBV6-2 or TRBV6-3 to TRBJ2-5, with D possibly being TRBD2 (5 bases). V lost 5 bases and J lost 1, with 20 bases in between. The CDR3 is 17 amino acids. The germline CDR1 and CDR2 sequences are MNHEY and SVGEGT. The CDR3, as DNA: TGTGCCAGCAGTCCCATCCCAAGTTGGGCGGGCCAAGAGACCCAGTACTTC. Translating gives CASSPIPSWAGQETQYF.

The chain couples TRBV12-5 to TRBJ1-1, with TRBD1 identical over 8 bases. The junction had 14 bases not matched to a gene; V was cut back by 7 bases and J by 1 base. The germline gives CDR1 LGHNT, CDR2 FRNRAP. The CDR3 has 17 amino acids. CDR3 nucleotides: TGTGCTAGTGCCCCGAACCCCGGACAGGGTGGGAACACTGAAGCTTTCTTT. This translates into CASAPNPGQGGNTEAFF.

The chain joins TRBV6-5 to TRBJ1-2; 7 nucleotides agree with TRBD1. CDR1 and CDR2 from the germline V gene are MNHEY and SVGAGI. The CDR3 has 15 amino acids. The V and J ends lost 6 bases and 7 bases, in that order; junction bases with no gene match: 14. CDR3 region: CASSPYGGGLFGYTF. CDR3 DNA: TGTGCCAGCAGCCCCTATGGAGGGGGCCTTTTTGGCTACACCTTC.

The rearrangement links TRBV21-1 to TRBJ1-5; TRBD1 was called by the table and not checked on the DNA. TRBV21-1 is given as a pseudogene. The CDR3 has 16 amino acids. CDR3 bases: TGTGCCAGCAGCAAAGGTCAACATTATAGCAATCAGCCCCAGCATTTT. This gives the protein CASSKGQHYSNQPQHF.

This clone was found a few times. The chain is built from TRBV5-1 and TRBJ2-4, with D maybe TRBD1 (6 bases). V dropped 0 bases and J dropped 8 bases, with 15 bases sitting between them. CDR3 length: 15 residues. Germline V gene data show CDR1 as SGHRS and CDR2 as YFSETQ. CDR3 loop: CASSLVGQTIDIQYF. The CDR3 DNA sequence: TGCGCCAGCAGCTTGGTGGGACAAACGATAGACATTCAGTACTTC. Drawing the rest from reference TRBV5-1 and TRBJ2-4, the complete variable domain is KAGVTQTPRYLIKTRGQQVTLSCSPISGHRSVSWYQQTPGQGLQFLFEYFSETQRNKGNFPGRFSGRQFSNSRSEMNVSTLELGDSALYLCASSLVGQTIDIQYFGAGTRLSVL.